These T cell receptor beta chains were read from a single sample in a study of T-cell memory formation after mild COVID-19. MiXCR, run by TCRdb on the 5' RACE reads, gives a single entry per CDR3 protein. The sample yields some 600,000 distinct CDR3 sequences, 17% seen once. Material for sequencing was PBMCs or a T cell subset sorted from them (not recorded which). The source of these receptors is an adult woman who had mild COVID-19 (a few samples of this study predate the infection). Cell type and time point are not known. Each CDR3 is given with its conserved first and last residue. Each record gives: V gene, CDR3 length, clone size, CDR3 protein. Not every row has a clone size; where given, it reads once, few, many or a size class.

v_call: TRBV3-1; cdr3_length: 16; clone_size: once; cdr3_aa: CASSQVPQGFGYGYTF
v_call: TRBV18; cdr3_length: 14; clone_size: -; cdr3_aa: CASSPGTSGGRRFF
v_call: TRBV7-9; cdr3_length: 17; clone_size: few; cdr3_aa: CASSLGLAGGPRETQYF
v_call: TRBV4-1; cdr3_length: 15; clone_size: -; cdr3_aa: CASSWDSLSNQPQHF
v_call: TRBV11-1; cdr3_length: 13; clone_size: -; cdr3_aa: CASGRQVNTEAFF
v_call: TRBV7-3; cdr3_length: 12; clone_size: -; cdr3_aa: CASSVGTSTQFF
v_call: TRBV5-1; cdr3_length: 17; clone_size: -; cdr3_aa: CASSLGLLAGGQETQYF
v_call: TRBV7-2; cdr3_length: 16; clone_size: -; cdr3_aa: CASSPPGGRGPDTQYF
v_call: TRBV2; cdr3_length: 17; clone_size: many; cdr3_aa: CASSEAVYGRKKNEQFF
v_call: TRBV21-1; cdr3_length: 13; clone_size: -; cdr3_aa: CASSKTGEDTQYF
v_call: TRBV27; cdr3_length: 14; clone_size: -; cdr3_aa: CASRSARSYNEQFF
v_call: TRBV12-3/TRBV12-4; cdr3_length: 15; clone_size: -; cdr3_aa: CASRPGQPSTDTQYF
v_call: TRBV12-3/TRBV12-4; cdr3_length: 16; clone_size: few; cdr3_aa: CASERSQGRSFHEQYF
v_call: TRBV10-3; cdr3_length: 18; clone_size: -; cdr3_aa: CAISEATNRAGKAYEQYF
v_call: TRBV27; cdr3_length: 16; clone_size: -; cdr3_aa: CASSLSDRQGFYEQYF
v_call: TRBV19; cdr3_length: 16; clone_size: -; cdr3_aa: CASKERAHGPDQPQHF
v_call: TRBV12-3/TRBV12-4; cdr3_length: 15; clone_size: -; cdr3_aa: CASIGRGNQNTEAFF
v_call: TRBV7-8; cdr3_length: 15; clone_size: -; cdr3_aa: CASSQPVRPNTEAFF
v_call: TRBV12-3/TRBV12-4; cdr3_length: 14; clone_size: few; cdr3_aa: CASSGRRLRETQYF
v_call: TRBV27; cdr3_length: 16; clone_size: -; cdr3_aa: CASSIKLAAGSNEQFF
v_call: TRBV5-1; cdr3_length: 14; clone_size: few; cdr3_aa: CASSLGQSNSPLHF
v_call: TRBV20-1; cdr3_length: 19; clone_size: -; cdr3_aa: CSANRWGSLALLPSHEQFF
v_call: TRBV12-3/TRBV12-4; cdr3_length: 16; clone_size: -; cdr3_aa: CASSFGFGQGTYEQYF
v_call: TRBV25-1; cdr3_length: 16; clone_size: few; cdr3_aa: CASSGPSGSDTDTQYF
v_call: TRBV6-5; cdr3_length: 19; clone_size: few; cdr3_aa: CASSYSQGLAGFSSYEQYF
v_call: TRBV12-3/TRBV12-4; cdr3_length: 15; clone_size: few; cdr3_aa: CASSWAFVEQETQYF
v_call: TRBV7-3; cdr3_length: 15; clone_size: -; cdr3_aa: CASSLTTDHNSPLHF
v_call: TRBV5-6; cdr3_length: 13; clone_size: few; cdr3_aa: CASSLILSDTQYF
v_call: TRBV7-3; cdr3_length: 15; clone_size: few; cdr3_aa: CASSYESRNQETQYF
v_call: TRBV20-1; cdr3_length: 15; clone_size: few; cdr3_aa: CSAKSGGDSNQPQHF
v_call: TRBV24-1; cdr3_length: 15; clone_size: -; cdr3_aa: CATSDPRRGGETQYF